The clone carrying this T cell receptor (beta chain) was recorded a few times. These data belong to a study of early T cells in non-severe SARS-CoV-2 infection. Study details: Sequencing input comprised bulk RNA from unsorted whole blood; chain pairing was not available.

Separate cDNA molecules each had unique molecular identifiers attached to them. TCRdb re-called the 5' RACE reads with MiXCR, one entry per CDR3 protein. Of roughly 48,000 distinct CDR3 sequences in the sample, 5.6% were seen once. Trimming removed 6 bases at V and 7 bases at J, with 25 bases between. The CDR3 runs 17 residues. CDR1 is LNHDA and CDR2 is SQIVND in the germline V gene (reference sequence). J is TRBJ2-1 and V is TRBV19, with D maybe TRBD2 (5 bases). The clonotype originates from an adult who was a healthcare worker with PCR-confirmed SARS-CoV-2 infection or an uninfected control (not recorded which). Sequencing was performed on whole blood. The CDR3, as DNA: TGTGCCAGTAGACCATTAATAACTATGGGCGGGTTGAATGAGCAGTTCTTC. Translating gives CASRPLITMGGLNEQFF.